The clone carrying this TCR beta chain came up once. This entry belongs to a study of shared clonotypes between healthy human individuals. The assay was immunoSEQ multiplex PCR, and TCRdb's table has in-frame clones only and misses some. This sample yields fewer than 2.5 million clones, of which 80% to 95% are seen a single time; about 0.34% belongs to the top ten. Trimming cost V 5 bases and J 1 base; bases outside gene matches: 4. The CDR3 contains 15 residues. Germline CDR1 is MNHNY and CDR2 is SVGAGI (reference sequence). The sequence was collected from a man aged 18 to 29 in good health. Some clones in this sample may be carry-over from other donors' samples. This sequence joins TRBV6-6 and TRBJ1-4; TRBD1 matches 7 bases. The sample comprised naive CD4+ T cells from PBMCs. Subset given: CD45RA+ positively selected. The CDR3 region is CASSKPGGTNEKLFF. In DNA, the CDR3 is TGTGCCAGCAGTAAACCAGGGGGAACTAATGAAAAACTGTTTTTT.